Given below is one T cell receptor (beta chain) in context. Its specificity is not known. This specimen belongs to a study of CD8 T cells in ankylosing spondylitis. General study findings and limits: Characteristic, it appeared, of ankylosing spondylitis blood was a TCR beta motif of fewer than 10 highly homologous variants. The study looked at matched synovial fluid samples from ankylosing spondylitis patients. Disease-linked clones were reported to be significantly enriched there.

Scientists made TCR beta libraries using quantitative 5'-RACE with molecular barcodes. TCRdb reprocessed the 5' RACE reads via MiXCR and lists one record per CDR3 protein. This table has roughly 160,000 distinct CDR3 sequences, about 9.9% appearing once. The V gene's germline CDR1 is SEHNR and CDR2 FQNEAQ (reference sequence). This CDR3 region has 13 residues. V lost 3 bases and J 4 bases, leaving 7 bases between the germline ends. The sequence derives from a male donor with ankylosing spondylitis or in good health (not recorded which). The sample taken for sequencing was blood, either unsorted or a sorted T cell fraction (not recorded which). This chain connects TRBV7-9 to TRBJ1-3; D is undetermined. The CDR3 DNA reads as TGTGCCAGCAGCTTCGGGCGAGGAAACACCATATATTTT. Its translation is CASSFGRGNTIYF.